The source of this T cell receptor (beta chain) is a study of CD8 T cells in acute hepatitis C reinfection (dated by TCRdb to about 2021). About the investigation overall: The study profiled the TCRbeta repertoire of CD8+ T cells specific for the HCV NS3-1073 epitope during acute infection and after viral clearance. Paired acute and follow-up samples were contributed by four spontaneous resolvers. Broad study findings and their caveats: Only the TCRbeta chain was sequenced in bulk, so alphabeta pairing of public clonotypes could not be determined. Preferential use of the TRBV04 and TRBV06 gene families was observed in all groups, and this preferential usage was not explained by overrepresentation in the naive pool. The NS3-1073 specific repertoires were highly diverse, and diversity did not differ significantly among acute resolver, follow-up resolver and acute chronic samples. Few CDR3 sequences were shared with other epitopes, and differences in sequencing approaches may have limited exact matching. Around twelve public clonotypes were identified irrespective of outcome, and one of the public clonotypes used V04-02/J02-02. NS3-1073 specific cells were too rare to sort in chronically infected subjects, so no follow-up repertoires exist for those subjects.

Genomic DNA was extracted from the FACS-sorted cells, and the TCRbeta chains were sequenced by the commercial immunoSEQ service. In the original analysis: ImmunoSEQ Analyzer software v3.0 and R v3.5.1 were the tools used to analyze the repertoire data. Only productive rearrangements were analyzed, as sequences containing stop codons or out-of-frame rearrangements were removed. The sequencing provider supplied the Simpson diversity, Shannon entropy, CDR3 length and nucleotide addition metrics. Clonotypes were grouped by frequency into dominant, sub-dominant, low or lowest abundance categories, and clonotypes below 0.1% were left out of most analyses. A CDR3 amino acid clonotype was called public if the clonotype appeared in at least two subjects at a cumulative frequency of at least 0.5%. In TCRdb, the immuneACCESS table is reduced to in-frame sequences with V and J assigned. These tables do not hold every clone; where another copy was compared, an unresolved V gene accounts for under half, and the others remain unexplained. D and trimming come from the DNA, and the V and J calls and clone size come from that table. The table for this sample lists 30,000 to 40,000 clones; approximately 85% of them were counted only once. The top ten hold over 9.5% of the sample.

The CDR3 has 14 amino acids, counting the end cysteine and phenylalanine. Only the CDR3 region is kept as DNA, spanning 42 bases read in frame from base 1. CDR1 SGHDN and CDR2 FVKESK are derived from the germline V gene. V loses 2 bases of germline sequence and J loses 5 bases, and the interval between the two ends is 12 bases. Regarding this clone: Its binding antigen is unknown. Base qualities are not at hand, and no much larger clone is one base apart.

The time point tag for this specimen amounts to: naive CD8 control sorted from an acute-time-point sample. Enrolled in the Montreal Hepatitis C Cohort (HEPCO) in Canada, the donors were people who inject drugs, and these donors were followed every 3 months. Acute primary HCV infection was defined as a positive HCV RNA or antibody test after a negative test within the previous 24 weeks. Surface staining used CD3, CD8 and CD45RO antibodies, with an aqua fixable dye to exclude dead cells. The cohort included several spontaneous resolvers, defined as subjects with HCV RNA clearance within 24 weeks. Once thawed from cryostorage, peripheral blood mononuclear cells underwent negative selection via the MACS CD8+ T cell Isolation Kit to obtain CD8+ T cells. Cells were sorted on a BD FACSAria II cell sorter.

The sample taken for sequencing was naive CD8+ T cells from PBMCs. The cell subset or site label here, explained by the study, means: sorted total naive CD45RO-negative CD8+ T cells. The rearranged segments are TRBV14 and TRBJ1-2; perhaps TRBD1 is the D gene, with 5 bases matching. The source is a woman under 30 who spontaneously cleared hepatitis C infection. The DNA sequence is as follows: TGTGCCAGCAGCCAAAGCGGGGGGGGATATGGCTACACCTTC. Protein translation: CASSQSGGGYGYTF.